Sequencing of this T cell receptor (beta chain) was carried out in a study of post-analysis software for immune sequencing data. Whole-study context: Patients had relapsing-remitting, secondary progressive or progressive-relapsing multiple sclerosis; some lacked subtype. Study-level points and caveats: Samples prepared in the same batch strongly co-clustered by F measure. Five TRBV segments were more frequent in patients than controls; TRBV5-6, TRBV5-1 and TRBV20-1 belonged to this group. Comparison with controls showed significantly lower normalized Chao1 diversity in multiple sclerosis patients.

Each TCR beta cDNA library carried unique molecular identifiers. TCRdb re-called the PCR reads through MiXCR, storing one row per CDR3 protein. This sample yields approximately 260,000 distinct CDR3 sequences, of which 36% are seen a single time; around 5.2% belongs to the top ten. The CDR3 covers 16 residues. J gave up 5 bases and V 5 bases, and 15 bases lay outside the gene matches. CDR1 and CDR2 (germline): DFQATT, SNEGSKA (reference sequence). This clonotype was seen a handful of times. Its antigen is not known. V is TRBV20-1 and J is TRBJ2-5, with 9 bases identical to TRBD1. The sequencing input was blood. The TCR originated in a girl aged 10 to 17 with multiple sclerosis. In DNA form, the CDR3 reads TGCAGTGCTCCCGACTTATGCGGACAGGGGATTGAGACCCAGTACTTC. It codes for CSAPDLCGQGIETQYF.